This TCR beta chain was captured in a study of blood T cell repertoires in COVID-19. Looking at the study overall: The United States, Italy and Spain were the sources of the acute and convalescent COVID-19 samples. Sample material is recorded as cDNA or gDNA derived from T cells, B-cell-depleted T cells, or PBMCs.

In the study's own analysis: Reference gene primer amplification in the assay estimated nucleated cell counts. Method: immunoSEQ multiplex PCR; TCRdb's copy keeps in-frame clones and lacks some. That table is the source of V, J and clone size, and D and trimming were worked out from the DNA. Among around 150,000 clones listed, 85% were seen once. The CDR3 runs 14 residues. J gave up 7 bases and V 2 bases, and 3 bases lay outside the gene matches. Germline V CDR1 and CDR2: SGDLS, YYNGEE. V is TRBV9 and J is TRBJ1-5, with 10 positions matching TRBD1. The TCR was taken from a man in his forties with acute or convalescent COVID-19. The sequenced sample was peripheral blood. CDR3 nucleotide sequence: TGTGCCAGCAGCGTGACAGGGGGCGAACAGCCCCAGCATTTT. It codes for CASSVTGGEQPQHF.